The 14 T cell receptor beta chains listed next were all sequenced from one sample in a study of CD8+ T cells in alopecia areata. RNA extraction was followed by reverse transcription into cDNA, which acted as the sequencing template. Generated by immunoSEQ multiplex PCR, the TCRdb table keeps only in-frame clones and is missing some. Reported are around 100,000 clones, none seen only once; the ten largest carry roughly a fifth. The sample was lesional skin. The source is a C3H/HeJ mouse with alopecia areata. The strain's MHC: H2-k.

Ten or more counts support this clone. Genes and germline come from the mouse. From the germline J gene comes the end of the CDR3, since the read stops 4 residues before it. J is TRBJ2-1 and V is TRBV13-3, with TRBD2 matching 8 bases. The CDR3 is made up of 14 amino acids. Germline-derived CDR1 and CDR2 are NNHDY and SYVADS. V gave up 6 bases and J gave up 0 bases; unmatched junction bases: 2. CDR3 region: CASKLGDNYAEQFF. Incomplete CDR3 DNA: TGTGCCAGCAAACTGGGGGATAACTATGCT.

The table lists this clone with a few counts. At residue 12, the TCRdb amino acid sequence and the translated nucleotide sequence differ, so the protein here is the DNA translation. Germline and genes here are mouse. The read comes to an end 3 residues before the CDR3 does, leaving the germline J gene to fill in the end. The chain joins TRBV13-3 to TRBJ1-6; 9 positions match TRBD1. TRBJ1-6 carries the ORF label, with uncertain function. This CDR3 has 15 amino acids. V gave up 2 bases and J gave up 6 bases; unmatched junction bases: 3. From germline, CDR1 is NNHDY and CDR2 SYVADS. The CDR3 bases that were read are TGTGCCAGCAGTGAAAGGGACAGGGCTAATTCGCCC. It codes for CASSERDRANSP. In full, the CDR3 reads CASSERDRANSPLYF.

Of note for this clone: Mouse gene names apply. The read comes to an end 4 residues before the CDR3 does, leaving the germline J gene to fill in the end. This chain connects TRBV13-1 to TRBJ2-3; 8 nucleotides align to TRBD1. The length of the CDR3 is 15 residues. The V gene's germline CDR1 is NSHNY and CDR2 SYGAGN. The J segment lost 1 base and the V segment lost 3 bases, leaving 4 bases of the junction unmatched. CDR3 bases read: TGTGCCAGCAGTGGCCCAGGGGGCGGTGCAGAA. Translating gives CASSGPGGGAE. The whole CDR3 region reads CASSGPGGGAETLYF.

In the case of this clone: Gene and germline names: mouse. Read sequence stops 4 residues before the CDR3 end, and the germline J gene provides the missing end. The rearrangement links TRBV13-3 to TRBJ2-3, with 11 positions matching TRBD2. Germline V CDR1 and CDR2: NNHDY, SYVADS. Unmatched junction bases numbered 8, after V lost 5 bases and J lost 0 bases. The CDR3 has 17 residues. Here the CDR3 reads CASSVTGGETSAETLYF. The sequenced CDR3 bases are TGTGCCAGCAGCGTGACTGGGGGGGAAACTAGTGCAGAA.

There are many counts of this clone. The germline and genes are mouse ones. The CDR3 end is not reached by the read, which stops 4 residues before it; the germline J gene fills it in. This chain connects TRBV1 to TRBJ2-3; 8 bases line up with TRBD1. The CDR3 has 15 amino acids. The trim removed 0 bases at V and 4 bases at J, leaving 3 bases unmatched. Germline-derived CDR1 and CDR2 are NSQYPW and LRSPGD (reference sequence). The CDR3 sequence: CTCSAEDRVSETLYF. CDR3 DNA, as far as it was read: TGCACCTGCAGTGCAGAGGACAGGGTTTCAGAA.

This clone was recorded a few times. Germline and genes here are mouse. The read ends 4 residues early relative to the CDR3; the germline J gene fills the gap. This chain links TRBV13-1 with TRBJ2-2; D is unclear. CDR3 length: 14 residues. Germline-derived CDR1 and CDR2 are NSHNY and SYGAGN. Trimming took off 1 base at V and 3 bases at J, with 7 bases between the two ends. The CDR3 bases that were read are TGTGCCAGCAGTGATCGAACAGACACCGGG. Its protein product is CASSDRTDTG. From start to end, the CDR3 is CASSDRTDTGQLYF.

The sample holds many counts of this clone. The gene names given are mouse names. Read data end 4 residues before the CDR3 end; the end is taken from the germline J gene. The chain employs TRBV1 and TRBJ2-7; tentative D call: TRBD2 (6 bases). Germline CDR1 NSQYPW, CDR2 LRSPGD (reference sequence). V lost 0 bases and J lost 0, with 12 bases in between. CDR3 length: 16 amino acids. Partial CDR3 DNA: TGCACCTGCAGTGCAGACCCTGGGGAGAGCTCCTAT. Encoded protein: CTCSADPGESSY. The full CDR3 is CTCSADPGESSYEQYF. The full variable domain, with the rest looked up from reference TRBV1 and TRBJ2-7, is VTLLEQNPRWRLVPRGQAVNLRCILKNSQYPWMSWYQQDLQKQLQWLFTLRSPGDKEVKSLPGADYLATRVTDTELRLQVANMSQGRTLYCTCSADPGESSYEQYFGPGTRLTVL.

A few counts support this clone. Genes here carry mouse names. Read sequence stops 4 residues before the CDR3 end, and the germline J gene provides the missing end. The rearrangement uses TRBV1 and TRBJ1-2; D perhaps matches TRBD1 (5 bases). V gave up 3 bases and J gave up 0 bases, with 11 bases separating them. From germline, CDR1 is NSQYPW and CDR2 LRSPGD (reference sequence). The CDR3 extends over 15 amino acids. CDR3: CTCSADLGANSDYTF. Incomplete CDR3 DNA: TGCACCTGCAGTGCGGATTTGGGGGCAAACTCC.

This clone was seen at least ten times. Germline and genes here are mouse. The read ends 4 residues before the CDR3 terminus; that terminus is restored from the germline J gene. Other DNA sequences within the sample encode an identical CDR3. The chain carries TRBV13-3 and TRBJ2-1, with D tentatively TRBD1 (6 bases). Germline CDR1 is NNHDY and CDR2 is SYVADS. Trimming removed 2 bases from V and 4 bases from J, with 10 bases in between. CDR3 size: 14 residues. Incomplete CDR3 DNA: TGTGCCAGCAGTGACCAACAGGGTTATGCT. Its protein is CASSDQQGYA. The CDR3 in full is CASSDQQGYAEQFF.

As concerns this clone: The TCRdb protein and the DNA translation do not line up at residue 15; the protein shown here was made by translating the DNA. The gene names given are mouse names. CDR3 bases read: TGCACCTGCAGTGCAGATCTAGGAGGACAAATTTCTGGAAATACG. This gives the protein CTCSADLGGQISGNT. The CDR3, in full, reads CTCSADLGGQISGNTLYF. This sequence joins TRBV1 and TRBJ1-3; TRBD1 is a possible D gene (5 bases). With the read ending 3 residues before the CDR3 end, the germline J gene is used to fill in that end. Germline V gene data show CDR1 as NSQYPW and CDR2 as LRSPGD (reference sequence). Trimming left V 0 bases short and J 0 bases short, with 15 bases between. CDR3 length equals 18 residues. Looking up the rest from reference TRBV1 and TRBJ1-3 gives the full variable domain: VTLLEQNPRWRLVPRGQAVNLRCILKNSQYPWMSWYQQDLQKQLQWLFTLRSPGDKEVKSLPGADYLATRVTDTELRLQVANMSQGRTLYCTCSADLGGQISGNTLYFGEGSRLIVV.

On this clone itself: Genes and germline are mouse. The read ends 4 residues before the CDR3 terminus; that terminus is restored from the germline J gene. This rearrangement joins TRBV13-3 to TRBJ1-1; 8 bases align to TRBD1. Per germline, CDR1 NNHDY and CDR2 SYVADS. This CDR3 has 15 residues. J was trimmed by 4 bases and V by 0 bases; bases with no gene match: 5. Partial CDR3 DNA: TGTGCCAGCAGTGATGTCAGGGGGCGCTTCACA. Translation: CASSDVRGRFT. The CDR3 in its entirety is CASSDVRGRFTEVFF.

The sample holds a few counts of this clone. Gene names follow the mouse nomenclature. The read stops 4 residues short of the end of the CDR3; the missing end is completed from the germline J gene. The chain joins TRBV19 to TRBJ2-2, with 7 nucleotides matching TRBD1. Per germline, CDR1 FNHDT and CDR2 SITEND (reference sequence). Trimming took 6 bases from V and 1 from J; bases not matched to a gene: 9. This CDR3 is built from 16 residues. The sequenced CDR3 bases are TGTGCCAGCACTCCGGGACAGATGTTAAACACCGGG. It is translated as CASTPGQMLNTG. The full CDR3 protein reads CASTPGQMLNTGQLYF.

The table lists this clone with a few counts. Gene names and germline match the mouse. The read ends 4 residues before the CDR3 terminus; that terminus is restored from the germline J gene. The chain is built from TRBV19 and TRBJ2-2; 8 positions match TRBD2. Looked up from germline, CDR1 is FNHDT and CDR2 is SITEND (reference sequence). V shed 5 bases and J 1 base; nucleotides not matched to a gene: 1. This CDR3 has 14 residues. The CDR3 sequence is CASRLGGNTGQLYF. The part of the CDR3 DNA that was read is TGTGCCAGCAGGCTGGGGGGAAACACCGGG.

This clone was counted only a few times. Gene labels here are mouse ones. Sequencing ends 4 residues short of the CDR3 end; the germline J gene provides the rest. The chain joins TRBV1 to TRBJ2-5; perhaps TRBD2 as D (6 bases). CDR3 length equals 11 residues. Germline CDR1 reads NSQYPW; CDR2 reads LRSPGD (reference sequence). The sequenced part of the CDR3 DNA is TGCACCTGCACCCTGGGGGAC. Its protein is CTCTLGD. The complete CDR3 sequence is CTCTLGDTQYF.